The 8 T cell receptor beta chains reported below all come from one sample, sequenced in a study of beta chain features in type 1 diabetes. Every isolated RNA sample was fully reverse transcribed, so sequencing captured expressed TCRB transcripts. The assay was immunoSEQ multiplex PCR, and TCRdb's table has in-frame clones only and misses some. Here the sample spans around 430,000 clones, 30% being singletons. Source material: naive CD4+ T cells from blood. The receptors derive from a man between 18 and 35 years old in good health.

The rearrangement uses TRBV7-8 and TRBJ2-2; no firm D call. This CDR3 has 17 amino acids. The V gene lost 1 base and the J gene lost 2 bases, with 14 bases spanning the gap. The V gene's germline CDR1 is SGHVS and CDR2 FQNEAQ. The CDR3 DNA sequence: TGTGCCAGCAGCTTAGGGCCGGTGTCAGGAAACACCGGGGAGCTGTTTTTT. This codes for CASSLGPVSGNTGELFF.

This clone was observed a handful of times. This chain connects TRBV29-1 to TRBJ1-4; D call uncertain. Deletions cut 7 bases from V and 10 bases from J, with 13 bases between. The CDR3 runs to 11 residues. Germline values: CDR1 SQVTM, CDR2 ANQGSEA. CDR3 amino acids: CSAEHGGKLFF. CDR3 nucleotide sequence: TGCAGCGCCGAACACGGCGGAAAACTGTTTTTT.

This clone was observed a single time. The rearrangement uses TRBV6-1 and TRBJ2-2; TRBD1 aligns across 8 bases. The ends lost 7 bases at V and 9 bases at J; junction bases unmatched: 10. The CDR3 covers 14 residues. Germline V gives CDR1 MNHNS, CDR2 SASEGT. The CDR3 nucleotides read TGTGCCAGCAATGGACAGGGCGAGCGTAGGGAGCTGTTTTTT. Protein: CASNGQGERRELFF.

The chain recombines TRBV2 with TRBJ1-2, with no clear D. Between the trimmed V and J ends, which lost 8 bases and 8 bases, there was a span of 6 bases. CDR3 length: 9 residues. CDR1 and CDR2 (germline): SNHLY, FYNNEI. CDR3 region: CASPPGYTF. The CDR3 nucleotides are TGTGCCAGCCCCCCAGGCTACACCTTC.

CDR3 in DNA: TGTGCCAGCAGCACAACAGGGGGCGGATACGAGCAGTACTTC. Its protein is CASSTTGGGYEQYF. The rearrangement uses TRBV4-2 and TRBJ2-7, with 9 bases lining up with TRBD1. The germline V gene encodes CDR1 LGHNA and CDR2 YNFKEQ. V was clipped by 5 bases and J by 4 bases; unmatched bases: 6. The CDR3 spans 14 residues.

This clone was picked up a small number of times. V usage is TRBV7-2 and J usage is TRBJ2-1; D is perhaps TRBD2 (5 bases). The CDR3 totals 16 residues. Germline CDR1 is SGHTA and CDR2 is FQGNSA. The V end was cut by 1 base, the J end by 1 base, with 11 bases between. The DNA of the CDR3 is TGTGCCAGCAGCTTAGGAGGGTTGGGGTCCTACAATGAGCAGTTCTTC. Protein product: CASSLGGLGSYNEQFF.

This clone was seen a handful of times. The chain carries TRBV28 and TRBJ2-1; 7 positions match TRBD2. CDR1 MDHEN and CDR2 SYDVKM come from the germline V gene. This CDR3 is built from 13 residues. The trim removed 5 bases at V and 9 bases at J, leaving 7 bases unmatched. Here the CDR3 reads CASSRGRTLEQFF. CDR3 sequence (DNA): TGTGCCAGCAGTCGCGGGAGAACTCTTGAGCAGTTCTTC.

This clone was recorded once. The rearrangement links TRBV5-4 to TRBJ2-3; the match to TRBD2 covers 11 bases. Trimming at V came to 2 bases and at J to 5 bases, leaving 7 bases not matched to a gene. The CDR3 length is 16 residues. The germline V gene has CDR1 SGHNT and CDR2 YYREEE (reference sequence). CDR3 amino acids: CASSLELAGVGDTQYF. The CDR3 coding sequence is TGTGCCAGCAGCTTAGAACTAGCGGGAGTCGGAGATACGCAGTATTTT.